This T cell receptor (beta chain) emerged from a study of blood T cells in healthy people across ages. Study results and limitations: Roughly linear age-related decline in beta diversity appeared, significant by age roughly 40.

Primed by a sample-barcoded 5' primer and a J-beta primer mix, a second PCR proceeded for about 6 to 11 cycles. Using its own MiXCR run on the 5' RACE reads, TCRdb lists one record per CDR3 protein. The table includes some 900,000 distinct CDR3 sequences, under 50% detected once. Each individual donor underwent a draw of about 9.9 milliliters of peripheral blood. CDR3 size: 13 residues. V dropped 0 bases and J dropped 0 bases, with 3 bases sitting between them. The germline V gene encodes CDR1 LNHNV and CDR2 YYDKDF (reference sequence). As regards this clonotype: Its matching antigen is unknown.

The chain carries TRBV15 and TRBJ2-7; D remains ambiguous. The sample was blood. The clonotype comes from a man in his thirties or forties in good health. CDR3 protein: CATSRDPSYEQYF. The CDR3 region has the DNA TGTGCCACCAGCAGAGATCCCTCCTACGAGCAGTACTTC. Full variable domain (remainder filled in from reference TRBV15 and TRBJ2-7): DAMVIQNPRYQVTQFGKPVTLSCSQTLNHNVMYWYQQKSSQAPKLLFHYYDKDFNNEADTPDNFQSRRPNTSFCFLDIRSPGLGDTAMYLCATSRDPSYEQYFGPGTRLTVT.